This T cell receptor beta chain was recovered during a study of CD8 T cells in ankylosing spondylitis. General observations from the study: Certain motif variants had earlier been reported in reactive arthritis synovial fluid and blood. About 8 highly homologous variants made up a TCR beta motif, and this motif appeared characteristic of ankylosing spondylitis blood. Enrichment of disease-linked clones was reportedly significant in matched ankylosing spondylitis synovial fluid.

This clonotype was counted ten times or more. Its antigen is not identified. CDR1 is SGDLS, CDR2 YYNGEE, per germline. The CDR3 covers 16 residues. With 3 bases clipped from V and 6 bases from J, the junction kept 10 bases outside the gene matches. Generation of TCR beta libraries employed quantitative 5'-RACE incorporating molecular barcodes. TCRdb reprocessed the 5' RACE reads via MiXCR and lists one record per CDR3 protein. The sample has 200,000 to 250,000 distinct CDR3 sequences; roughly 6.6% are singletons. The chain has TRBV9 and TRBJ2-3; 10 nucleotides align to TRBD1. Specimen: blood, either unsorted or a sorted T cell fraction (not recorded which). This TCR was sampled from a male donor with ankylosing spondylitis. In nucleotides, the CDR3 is TGTGCCAGCAGCGAGCTGGGACAGGGGTGGTTGGATACGCAGTATTTT. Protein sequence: CASSELGQGWLDTQYF.